This T cell receptor beta chain was profiled in a study of T cell repertoires in cytomegalovirus infection. Study-wide context: Public TCR beta signatures indicated both CMV infection and matching HLA type.

Overall study findings and caveats: Identification of carriers of CMV plus the relevant HLA was achieved through cumulative public TCR beta family frequency. Dominating the ex vivo response were TCR beta clonotypes that were CMV-specific and HLA-C-restricted.

The germline CDR1 and CDR2 sequences are MNHEY and SVGEGT. V trimming: 6 bases; J trimming: 2 bases; junction bases outside the gene matches: 10. CDR3 length: 16 amino acids. TCRdb reanalysed the reads using MiXCR and keeps one entry per CDR3 protein. The sample has 200,000 to 300,000 distinct CDR3 sequences, 8% to 9.5% seen once. This clonotype has more than one count but fewer than ten. Its antigen remains unidentified. J is TRBJ1-5 and V is TRBV6-2 or TRBV6-3; 7 bases agree with TRBD1. The specimen sequenced was PBMCs. This receptor was identified in a human donor in good health (CMV status not recorded). Some clones in this sample may be carry-over from other donors' samples. CDR3 region: CASSIPRQGGNQPQHF. DNA for the CDR3: TGTGCCAGCAGCATACCACGACAGGGCGGCAATCAGCCCCAGCATTTT.